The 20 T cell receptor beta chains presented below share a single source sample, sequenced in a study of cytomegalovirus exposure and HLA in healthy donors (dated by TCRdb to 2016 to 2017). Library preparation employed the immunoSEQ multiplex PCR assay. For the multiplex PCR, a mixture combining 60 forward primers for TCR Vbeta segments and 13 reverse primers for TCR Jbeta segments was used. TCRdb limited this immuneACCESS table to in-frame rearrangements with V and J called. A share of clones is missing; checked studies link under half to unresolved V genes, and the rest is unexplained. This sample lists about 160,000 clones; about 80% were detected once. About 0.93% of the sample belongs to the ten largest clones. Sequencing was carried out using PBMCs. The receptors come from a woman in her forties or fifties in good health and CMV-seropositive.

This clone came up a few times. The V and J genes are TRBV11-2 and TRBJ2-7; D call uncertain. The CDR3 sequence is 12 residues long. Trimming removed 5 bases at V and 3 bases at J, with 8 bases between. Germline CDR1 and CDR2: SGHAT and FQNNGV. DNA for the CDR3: TGTGCCAGCAGCCGCATCTACTACGAGCAGTACTTC. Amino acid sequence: CASSRIYYEQYF. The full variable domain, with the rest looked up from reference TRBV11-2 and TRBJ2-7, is EAGVAQSPRYKIIEKRQSVAFWCNPISGHATLYWYQQILGQGPKLLIQFQNNGVVDDSQLPKDRFSAERLKGVDSTLKIQPAKLEDSAVYLCASSRIYYEQYFGPGTRLTVT.

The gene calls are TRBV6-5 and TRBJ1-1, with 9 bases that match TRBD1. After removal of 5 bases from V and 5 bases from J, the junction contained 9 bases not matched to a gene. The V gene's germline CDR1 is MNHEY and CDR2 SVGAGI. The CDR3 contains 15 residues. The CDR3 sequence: CASSNVQGARTEAFF. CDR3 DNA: TGTGCCAGCAGTAACGTACAGGGGGCGCGGACTGAAGCTTTCTTT.

CDR3 residues: CASSQEKKGANEKLFF. CDR3 in DNA: TGCGCCAGCAGCCAAGAAAAAAAGGGGGCTAATGAAAAACTGTTTTTT. The rearrangement links TRBV4-3 to TRBJ1-4; maybe TRBD1 (6 bases). Looked up from germline, CDR1 is LGHNA and CDR2 is YSLEER. This CDR3 is 16 amino acids long. The V end was cut by 0 bases, the J end by 3 bases, with 11 bases between.

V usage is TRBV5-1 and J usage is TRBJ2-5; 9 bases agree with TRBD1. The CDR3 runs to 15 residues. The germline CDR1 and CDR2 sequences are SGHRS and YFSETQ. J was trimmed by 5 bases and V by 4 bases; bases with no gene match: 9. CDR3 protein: CASSAWGQGHETQYF. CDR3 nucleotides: TGCGCCAGCAGCGCCTGGGGACAGGGTCACGAGACCCAGTACTTC.

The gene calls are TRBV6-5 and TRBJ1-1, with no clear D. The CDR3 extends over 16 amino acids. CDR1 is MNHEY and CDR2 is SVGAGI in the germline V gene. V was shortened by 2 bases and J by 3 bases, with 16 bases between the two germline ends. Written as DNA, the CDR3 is TGTGCCAGCAGTTACCTGACCATGGGAGGGTACACTGAAGCTTTCTTT. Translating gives CASSYLTMGGYTEAFF.

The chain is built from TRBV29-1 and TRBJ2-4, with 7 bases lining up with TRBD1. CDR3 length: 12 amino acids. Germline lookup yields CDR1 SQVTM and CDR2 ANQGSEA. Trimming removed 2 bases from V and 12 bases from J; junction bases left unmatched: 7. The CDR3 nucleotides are TGCAGCGTTGAAAAGCTAACAGGGGATCAGTACTTC. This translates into CSVEKLTGDQYF.

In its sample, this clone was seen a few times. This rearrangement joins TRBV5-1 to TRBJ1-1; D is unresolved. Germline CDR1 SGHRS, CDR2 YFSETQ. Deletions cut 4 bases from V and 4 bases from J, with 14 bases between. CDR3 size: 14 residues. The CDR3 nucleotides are TGCGCCAGCAGCCTCGGATCCAGGTTCACTGAAGCTTTCTTT. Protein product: CASSLGSRFTEAFF.

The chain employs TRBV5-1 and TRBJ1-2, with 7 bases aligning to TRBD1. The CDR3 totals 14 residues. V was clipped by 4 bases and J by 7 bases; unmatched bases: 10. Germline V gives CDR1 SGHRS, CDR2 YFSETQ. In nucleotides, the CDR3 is TGCGCCAGCAGCCCAGGGCAGGGGGTTTCTGGCTACACCTTC. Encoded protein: CASSPGQGVSGYTF.

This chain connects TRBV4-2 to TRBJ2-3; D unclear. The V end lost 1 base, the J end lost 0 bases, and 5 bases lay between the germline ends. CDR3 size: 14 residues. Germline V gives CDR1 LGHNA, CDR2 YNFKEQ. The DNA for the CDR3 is TGTGCCAGCAGCCAAGGTACTAGCACAGATACGCAGTATTTT. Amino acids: CASSQGTSTDTQYF.

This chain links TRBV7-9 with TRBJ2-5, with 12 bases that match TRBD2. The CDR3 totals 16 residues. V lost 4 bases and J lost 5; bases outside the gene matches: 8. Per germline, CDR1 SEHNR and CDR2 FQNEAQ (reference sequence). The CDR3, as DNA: TGTGCCAGCAGCTCAGTCGGACTAGCGGGACGGGAGACCCAGTACTTC. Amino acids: CASSSVGLAGRETQYF.

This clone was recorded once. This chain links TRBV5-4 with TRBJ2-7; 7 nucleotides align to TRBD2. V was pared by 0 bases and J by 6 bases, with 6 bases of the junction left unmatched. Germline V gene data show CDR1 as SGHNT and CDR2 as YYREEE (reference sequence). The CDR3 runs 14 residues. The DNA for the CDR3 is TGTGCCAGCAGCTTGGGAACTAGCGCTCTCGAGCAGTACTTC. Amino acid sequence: CASSLGTSALEQYF. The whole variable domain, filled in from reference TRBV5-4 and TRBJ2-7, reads ETGVTQSPTHLIKTRGQQVTLRCSSQSGHNTVSWYQQALGQGPQFIFQYYREEENGRGNFPPRFSGLQFPNYSSELNVNALELDDSALYLCASSLGTSALEQYFGPGTRLTVT.

The CDR3 sequence: CASKRDRSSPLHF. CDR3 nucleotides: TGTGCCAGCAAACGGGACAGGAGTTCACCCCTCCACTTT. The V call is TRBV2, the J call TRBJ1-6; 8 bases are a match to TRBD1. Germline trimming cut 7 bases from V and 9 bases from J; bases unmatched to any gene: 5. Germline CDR1 SNHLY, CDR2 FYNNEI. The CDR3 sequence is 13 residues long.

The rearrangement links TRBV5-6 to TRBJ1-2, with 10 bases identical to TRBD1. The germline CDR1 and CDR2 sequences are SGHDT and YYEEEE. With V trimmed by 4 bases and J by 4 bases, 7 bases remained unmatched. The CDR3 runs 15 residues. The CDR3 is CASSPGTGVGYGYTF. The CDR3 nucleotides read TGTGCCAGCAGCCCCGGGACAGGGGTAGGCTATGGCTACACCTTC.

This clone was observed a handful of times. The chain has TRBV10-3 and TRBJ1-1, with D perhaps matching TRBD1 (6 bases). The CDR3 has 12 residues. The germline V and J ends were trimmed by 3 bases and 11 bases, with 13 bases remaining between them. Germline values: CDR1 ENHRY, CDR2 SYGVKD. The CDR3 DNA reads TGTGCCATCAGTGATGACAGGCTGTGGGCTTTCTTT. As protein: CAISDDRLWAFF.

The CDR3 loop reads CASAKRPRDYEQYF. The CDR3 bases are TGTGCCAGCGCGAAGAGGCCCCGGGACTACGAGCAGTACTTC. V is TRBV5-8 and J is TRBJ2-7, with a tentative D call TRBD2 (5 bases). The CDR3 is 14 residues long. CDR1 SGHTS and CDR2 YDEGEE come from the germline V gene. V was cut by 7 bases and J by 3 bases, with 17 bases left in between.

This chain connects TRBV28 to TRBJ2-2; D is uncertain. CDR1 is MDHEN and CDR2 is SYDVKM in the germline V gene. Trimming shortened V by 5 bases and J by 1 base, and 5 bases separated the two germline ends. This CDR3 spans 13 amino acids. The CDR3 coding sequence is TGTGCCAGCAGTGAGAAGAACACCGGGGAGCTGTTTTTT. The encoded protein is CASSEKNTGELFF.

CDR3: CASSLGGSVYGYTF. Here the CDR3 DNA reads TGTGCCAGCAGCTTGGGAGGGTCCGTCTATGGCTACACCTTC. This chain links TRBV13 with TRBJ1-2; the D is unclear. The CDR3 is 14 residues long. V was pared by 3 bases and J by 4 bases, with 12 bases between. Germline CDR1 is PRHDT and CDR2 is FYEKMQ (reference sequence).

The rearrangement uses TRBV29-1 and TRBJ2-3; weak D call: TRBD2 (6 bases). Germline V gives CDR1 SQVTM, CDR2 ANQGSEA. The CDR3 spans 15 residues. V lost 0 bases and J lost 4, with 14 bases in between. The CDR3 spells CSVEERRLDSDTQYF. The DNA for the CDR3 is TGCAGCGTTGAAGAGAGAAGACTAGACTCAGATACGCAGTATTTT.

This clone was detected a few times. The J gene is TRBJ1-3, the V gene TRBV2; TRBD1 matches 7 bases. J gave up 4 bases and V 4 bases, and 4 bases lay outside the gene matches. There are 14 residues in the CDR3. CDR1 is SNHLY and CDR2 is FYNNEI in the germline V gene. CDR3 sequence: CASSGQGGGNTIYF. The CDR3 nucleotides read TGTGCCAGCAGTGGACAGGGTGGAGGAAACACCATATATTTT.

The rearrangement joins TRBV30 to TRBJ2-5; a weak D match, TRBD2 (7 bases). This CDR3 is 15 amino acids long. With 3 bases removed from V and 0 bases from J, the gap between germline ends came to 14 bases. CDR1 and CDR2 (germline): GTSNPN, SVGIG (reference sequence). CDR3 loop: CAWSRRGGNQETQYF. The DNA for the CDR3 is TGTGCCTGGAGCAGGAGGGGGGGGAACCAAGAGACCCAGTACTTC.